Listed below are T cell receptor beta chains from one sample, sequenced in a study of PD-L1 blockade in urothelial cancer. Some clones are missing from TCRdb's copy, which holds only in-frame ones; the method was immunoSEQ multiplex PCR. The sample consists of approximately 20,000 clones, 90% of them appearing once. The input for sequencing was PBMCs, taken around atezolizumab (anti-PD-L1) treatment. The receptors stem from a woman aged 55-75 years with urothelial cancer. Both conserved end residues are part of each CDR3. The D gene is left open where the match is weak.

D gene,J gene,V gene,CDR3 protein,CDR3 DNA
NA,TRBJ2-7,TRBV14,CASSPNYEQYF,TGTGCCAGCAGCCCTAACTACGAGCAGTACTTC
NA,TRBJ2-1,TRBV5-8,CASSLELEQFF,TGTGCCAGCAGCTTGGAACTGGAGCAGTTCTTC
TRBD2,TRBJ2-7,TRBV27,CASSEEAGNPYEQYF,TGTGCCAGCTCCGAAGAAGCGGGAAACCCCTACGAGCAGTACTTC
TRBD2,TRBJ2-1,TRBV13,CASSPNIKTWTSGGNEQFF,TGTGCCAGCAGCCCAAATATCAAGACGTGGACTAGCGGGGGCAATGAGCAGTTCTTC
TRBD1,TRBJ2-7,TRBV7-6,CASRQETGVFYEQYF,TGTGCCAGCAGACAAGAAACAGGGGTCTTCTACGAGCAGTACTTC
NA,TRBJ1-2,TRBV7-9,CASSLQGGTYGYTF,TGTGCCAGCAGCCTACAGGGCGGTACCTATGGCTACACCTTC
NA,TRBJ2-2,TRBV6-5,CASRGGITGELFF,TGTGCCAGCAGAGGCGGGATCACCGGGGAGCTGTTTTTT
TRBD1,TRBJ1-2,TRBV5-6,CASSFPRQGRYGYTF,TGTGCCAGCAGCTTTCCCCGACAGGGTCGGTATGGCTACACCTTC
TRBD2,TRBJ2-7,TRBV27,CASSHRLAGEIYEQYF,TGTGCCAGCAGTCACAGACTAGCGGGAGAAATCTACGAGCAGTACTTC
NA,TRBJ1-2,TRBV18,CASSSNSYGYTF,TGTGCCAGCTCATCCAACAGTTATGGCTACACCTTC